The T cell receptor (beta chain) described here comes from a study of blood T cell repertoires in COVID-19. In the original analysis: Using reference gene primer amplification, nucleated cell counts were estimated. The protocol was immunoSEQ multiplex PCR, while the TCRdb copy is restricted to in-frame clones and leaves out a portion. The DNA gave D and trimming, while V, J and clone size come from that table. The repertoire has 12,000 to 15,000 clones, around 74% of them found once; the top ten carry around 13%. From germline, CDR1 is KGHDR and CDR2 SFDVKD. The CDR3 runs to 15 residues. The V and J ends lost 3 bases and 4 bases respectively, with 11 bases between them.

The chain uses TRBV24-1 and TRBJ2-2; maybe TRBD2 (5 bases). The specimen sequenced was peripheral blood. This clonotype was obtained from a man between 60 and 75 years old with acute or convalescent COVID-19. In DNA, the CDR3 is TGTGCCACCAGTGATCCTCGGGGAAGCACCGGGGAGCTGTTTTTT. Protein sequence: CATSDPRGSTGELFF.